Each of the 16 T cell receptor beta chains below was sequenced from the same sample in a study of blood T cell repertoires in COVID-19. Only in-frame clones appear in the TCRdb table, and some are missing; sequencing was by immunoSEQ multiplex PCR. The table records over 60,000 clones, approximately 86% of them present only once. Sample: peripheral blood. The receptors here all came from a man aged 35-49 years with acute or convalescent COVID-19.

The CDR3 region has the DNA TGTGCCAGCAGTGAGGAGGTAACCTCTGGAAACACCATATATTTT. It codes for CASSEEVTSGNTIYF. The chain is built from TRBV2 and TRBJ1-3; D remains unclear. V shed 3 bases and J shed 0 bases, with 9 bases lying between them. Germline CDR1 SNHLY, CDR2 FYNNEI. This CDR3 has 15 residues.

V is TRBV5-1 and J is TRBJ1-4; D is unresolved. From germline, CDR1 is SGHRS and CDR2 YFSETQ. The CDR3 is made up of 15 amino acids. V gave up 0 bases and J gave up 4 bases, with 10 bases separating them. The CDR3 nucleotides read TGCGCCAGCAGCTTGGGTACGGGAGTTAATGAAAAACTGTTTTTT. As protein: CASSLGTGVNEKLFF.

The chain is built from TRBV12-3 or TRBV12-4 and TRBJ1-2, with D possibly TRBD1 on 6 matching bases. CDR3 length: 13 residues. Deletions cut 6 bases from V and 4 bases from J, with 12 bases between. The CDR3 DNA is TGTGCCAGCAGCCCTGGGGGCAGCTATGGCTACACCTTC. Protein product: CASSPGGSYGYTF.

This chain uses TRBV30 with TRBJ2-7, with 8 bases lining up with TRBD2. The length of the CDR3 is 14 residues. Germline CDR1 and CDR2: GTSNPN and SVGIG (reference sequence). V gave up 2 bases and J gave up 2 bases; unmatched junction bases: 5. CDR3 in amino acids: CAWSSGGSTYEQYF. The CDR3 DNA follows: TGTGCCTGGAGTTCGGGGGGGTCCACCTACGAGCAGTACTTC. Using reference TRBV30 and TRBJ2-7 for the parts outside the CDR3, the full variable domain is SQTIHQWPATLVQPVGSPLSLECTVEGTSNPNLYWYRQAAGRGLQLLFYSVGIGQISSEVPQNLSASRPQDRQFILSSKKLLLSDSGFYLCAWSSGGSTYEQYFGPGTRLTVT.

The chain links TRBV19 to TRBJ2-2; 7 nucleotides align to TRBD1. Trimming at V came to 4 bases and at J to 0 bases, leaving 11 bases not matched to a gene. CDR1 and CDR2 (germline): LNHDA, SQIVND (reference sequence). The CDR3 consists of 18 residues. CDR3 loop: CASSRSGTDFSNTGELFF. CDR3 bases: TGTGCCAGTAGTAGATCCGGGACAGATTTTTCGAACACCGGGGAGCTGTTTTTT.

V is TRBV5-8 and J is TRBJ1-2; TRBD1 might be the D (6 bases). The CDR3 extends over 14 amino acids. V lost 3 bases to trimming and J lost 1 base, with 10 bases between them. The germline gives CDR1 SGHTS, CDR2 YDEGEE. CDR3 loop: CASSSSGVNYGYTF. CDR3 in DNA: TGTGCCAGCAGCTCCTCAGGGGTTAACTATGGCTACACCTTC. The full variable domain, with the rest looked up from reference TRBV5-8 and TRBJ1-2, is EAGVTQSPTHLIKTRGQQATLRCSPISGHTSVYWYQQALGLGLQFLLWYDEGEERNRGNFPPRFSGRQFPNYSSELNVNALELEDSALYLCASSSSGVNYGYTFGSGTRLTVV.

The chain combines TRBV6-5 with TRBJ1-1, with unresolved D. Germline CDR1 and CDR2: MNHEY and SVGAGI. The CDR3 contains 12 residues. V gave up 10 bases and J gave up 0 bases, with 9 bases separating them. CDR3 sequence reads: CATHEMNTEAFF. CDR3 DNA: TGTGCCACCCATGAGATGAACACTGAAGCTTTCTTT.

The chain's CDR3 is CASSRGQETQYF. DNA for the CDR3: TGTGCCAGCAGTCGAGGGCAAGAGACCCAGTACTTC. The chain combines TRBV2 with TRBJ2-5; tentative D call: TRBD2 (5 bases). Germline CDR1 reads SNHLY; CDR2 reads FYNNEI. The V end lost 5 bases, the J end lost 2 bases, and 6 bases lay between the germline ends. This CDR3 comprises 12 residues.

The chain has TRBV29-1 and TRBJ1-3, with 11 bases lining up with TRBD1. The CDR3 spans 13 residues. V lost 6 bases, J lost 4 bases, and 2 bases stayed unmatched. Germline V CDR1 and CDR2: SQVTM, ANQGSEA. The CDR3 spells CSVGTGGGNTIYF. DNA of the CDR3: TGCAGCGTGGGGACAGGGGGAGGAAACACCATATATTTT.

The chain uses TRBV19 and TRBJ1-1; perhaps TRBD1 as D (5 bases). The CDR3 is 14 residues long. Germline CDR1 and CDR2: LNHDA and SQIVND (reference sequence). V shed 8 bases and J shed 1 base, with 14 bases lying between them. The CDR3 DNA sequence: TGTGCCAGTGGTAACAGGAACCCGAACACTGAAGCTTTCTTT. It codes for CASGNRNPNTEAFF.

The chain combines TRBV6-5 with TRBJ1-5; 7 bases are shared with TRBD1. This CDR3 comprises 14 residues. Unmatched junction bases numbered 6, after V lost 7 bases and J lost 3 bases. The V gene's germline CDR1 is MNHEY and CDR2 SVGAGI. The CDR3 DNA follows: TGTGCCAGCACCTCCGGGACAGTCAATCAGCCCCAGCATTTT. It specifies CASTSGTVNQPQHF.

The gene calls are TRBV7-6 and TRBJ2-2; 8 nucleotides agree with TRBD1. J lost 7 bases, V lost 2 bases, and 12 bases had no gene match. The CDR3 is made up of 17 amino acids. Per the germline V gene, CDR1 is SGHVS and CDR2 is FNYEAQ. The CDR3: CASSLTPGQDSRGELFF. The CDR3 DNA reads TGTGCCAGCAGCTTAACCCCGGGACAGGACTCACGCGGGGAGCTGTTTTTT.

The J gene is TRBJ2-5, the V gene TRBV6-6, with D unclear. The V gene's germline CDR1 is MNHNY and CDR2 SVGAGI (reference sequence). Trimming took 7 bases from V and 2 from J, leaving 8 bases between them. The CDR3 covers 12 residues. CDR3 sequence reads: CASTGSQETQYF. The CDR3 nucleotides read TGTGCCAGCACCGGGTCGCAAGAGACCCAGTACTTC.

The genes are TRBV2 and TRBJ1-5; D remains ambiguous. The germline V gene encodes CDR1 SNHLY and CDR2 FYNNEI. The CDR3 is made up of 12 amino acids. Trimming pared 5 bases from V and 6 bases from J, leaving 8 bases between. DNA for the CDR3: TGTGCCAGCAGTAGACTTACTCAGCCCCAGCATTTT. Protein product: CASSRLTQPQHF.

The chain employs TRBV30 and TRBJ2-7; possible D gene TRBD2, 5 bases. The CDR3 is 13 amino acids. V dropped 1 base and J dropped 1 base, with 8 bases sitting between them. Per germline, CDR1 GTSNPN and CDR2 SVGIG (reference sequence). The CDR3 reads CAWSAGLSYEQYF. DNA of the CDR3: TGTGCCTGGAGTGCGGGGTTGTCCTACGAGCAGTACTTC.

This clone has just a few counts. This chain's CDR3 is CASSEKGGGTEAFF. In DNA, the CDR3 is TGCGCCAGCAGTGAGAAGGGAGGCGGCACTGAAGCTTTCTTT. The rearrangement links TRBV10-2 to TRBJ1-1; D is unresolved. Trimming took off 2 bases at V and 4 bases at J, with 11 bases between the two ends. The germline V gene encodes CDR1 WSHSY and CDR2 SAAADI. This CDR3 is 14 amino acids long.